These T cell receptor beta chains were read from a single sample in a study of blood T cell dynamics during melanoma immunotherapy. Repertoires were generated with immunoSEQ multiplex PCR, while TCRdb's copy carries only in-frame clones and drops some. The table has about 13,000 clones, around 92% seen once. The source was blood, collected from a patient treated with checkpoint blockade. All receptors come from a human donor with melanoma. CDR3s include the opening cysteine and the closing phenylalanine or tryptophan. Each record gives: V gene, J gene, CDR3 protein.

TRBV2	TRBJ1-4	CASSDEQGTNEKLFF
TRBV18	TRBJ1-6	CASSRDDNSPLHF
TRBV6-6	TRBJ1-2	CASSLGQGKGYGYTF
TRBV6-5	TRBJ2-3	CASRRKPGRTDTQYF
TRBV19	TRBJ1-4	CASSMRGSATNEKLFF
TRBV28	TRBJ2-7	CASRPSSGYEQYF
TRBV5-8	TRBJ2-1	CASSARYYLASGRLEEQFF
TRBV19	TRBJ2-1	CASSIVAGNEQFF
TRBV6-1	TRBJ1-1	CASTRTGMNTEAFF
TRBV19	TRBJ2-6	CASSISRAGANVLTF
TRBV19	TRBJ2-7	CASSPGVTYEQYF
TRBV2	TRBJ1-1	CASRADRNTEAFF
TRBV15	TRBJ1-1	CATSVEYLQGTEAFF
TRBV11-2	TRBJ1-1	CASRLDQGTAREAFF
TRBV7-8	TRBJ1-5	CASSHRRTGNQPQHF
TRBV7-9	TRBJ2-1	CASSYGTSGHNEQFF
TRBV6-5	TRBJ1-1	CASSQDRVRSEAFF
TRBV2	TRBJ1-5	CASSPGPPVGQPQHF
TRBV6-5	TRBJ1-2	CASSGAYGYTF
TRBV9	TRBJ1-1	CASSDHNTEAFF
TRBV6-5	TRBJ1-4	CASKRGQKNEKLFF
TRBV7-9	TRBJ2-3	CASSLLRLPDTQYF
TRBV25-1	TRBJ2-7	CASMGIAEQYF
TRBV28	TRBJ1-2	CASRGTKGGYTF
TRBV7-2	TRBJ2-7	CASSLEGGRASWVYEQYF
TRBV29-1	TRBJ1-2	CSVVKRTGEDGYTF
TRBV5-4	TRBJ2-4	CASSLDLGGNYKNIQYF
TRBV7-9	TRBJ2-7	CASSPATGFIREQYF
TRBV7-2	TRBJ2-7	CASSYDSQEPYEQYF
TRBV7-8	TRBJ1-5	CASSLAAAGGSNQPQHF
TRBV27	TRBJ1-1	CASSLRENTEAFF
TRBV10-2	TRBJ2-1	CASSESRGEQFF
TRBV5-1	TRBJ1-1	CASSFSQGTEAFF
TRBV19	TRBJ1-5	CASSTQQGAWNQPQHF
TRBV7-6	TRBJ2-7	CASSLEGTVSYEQYF